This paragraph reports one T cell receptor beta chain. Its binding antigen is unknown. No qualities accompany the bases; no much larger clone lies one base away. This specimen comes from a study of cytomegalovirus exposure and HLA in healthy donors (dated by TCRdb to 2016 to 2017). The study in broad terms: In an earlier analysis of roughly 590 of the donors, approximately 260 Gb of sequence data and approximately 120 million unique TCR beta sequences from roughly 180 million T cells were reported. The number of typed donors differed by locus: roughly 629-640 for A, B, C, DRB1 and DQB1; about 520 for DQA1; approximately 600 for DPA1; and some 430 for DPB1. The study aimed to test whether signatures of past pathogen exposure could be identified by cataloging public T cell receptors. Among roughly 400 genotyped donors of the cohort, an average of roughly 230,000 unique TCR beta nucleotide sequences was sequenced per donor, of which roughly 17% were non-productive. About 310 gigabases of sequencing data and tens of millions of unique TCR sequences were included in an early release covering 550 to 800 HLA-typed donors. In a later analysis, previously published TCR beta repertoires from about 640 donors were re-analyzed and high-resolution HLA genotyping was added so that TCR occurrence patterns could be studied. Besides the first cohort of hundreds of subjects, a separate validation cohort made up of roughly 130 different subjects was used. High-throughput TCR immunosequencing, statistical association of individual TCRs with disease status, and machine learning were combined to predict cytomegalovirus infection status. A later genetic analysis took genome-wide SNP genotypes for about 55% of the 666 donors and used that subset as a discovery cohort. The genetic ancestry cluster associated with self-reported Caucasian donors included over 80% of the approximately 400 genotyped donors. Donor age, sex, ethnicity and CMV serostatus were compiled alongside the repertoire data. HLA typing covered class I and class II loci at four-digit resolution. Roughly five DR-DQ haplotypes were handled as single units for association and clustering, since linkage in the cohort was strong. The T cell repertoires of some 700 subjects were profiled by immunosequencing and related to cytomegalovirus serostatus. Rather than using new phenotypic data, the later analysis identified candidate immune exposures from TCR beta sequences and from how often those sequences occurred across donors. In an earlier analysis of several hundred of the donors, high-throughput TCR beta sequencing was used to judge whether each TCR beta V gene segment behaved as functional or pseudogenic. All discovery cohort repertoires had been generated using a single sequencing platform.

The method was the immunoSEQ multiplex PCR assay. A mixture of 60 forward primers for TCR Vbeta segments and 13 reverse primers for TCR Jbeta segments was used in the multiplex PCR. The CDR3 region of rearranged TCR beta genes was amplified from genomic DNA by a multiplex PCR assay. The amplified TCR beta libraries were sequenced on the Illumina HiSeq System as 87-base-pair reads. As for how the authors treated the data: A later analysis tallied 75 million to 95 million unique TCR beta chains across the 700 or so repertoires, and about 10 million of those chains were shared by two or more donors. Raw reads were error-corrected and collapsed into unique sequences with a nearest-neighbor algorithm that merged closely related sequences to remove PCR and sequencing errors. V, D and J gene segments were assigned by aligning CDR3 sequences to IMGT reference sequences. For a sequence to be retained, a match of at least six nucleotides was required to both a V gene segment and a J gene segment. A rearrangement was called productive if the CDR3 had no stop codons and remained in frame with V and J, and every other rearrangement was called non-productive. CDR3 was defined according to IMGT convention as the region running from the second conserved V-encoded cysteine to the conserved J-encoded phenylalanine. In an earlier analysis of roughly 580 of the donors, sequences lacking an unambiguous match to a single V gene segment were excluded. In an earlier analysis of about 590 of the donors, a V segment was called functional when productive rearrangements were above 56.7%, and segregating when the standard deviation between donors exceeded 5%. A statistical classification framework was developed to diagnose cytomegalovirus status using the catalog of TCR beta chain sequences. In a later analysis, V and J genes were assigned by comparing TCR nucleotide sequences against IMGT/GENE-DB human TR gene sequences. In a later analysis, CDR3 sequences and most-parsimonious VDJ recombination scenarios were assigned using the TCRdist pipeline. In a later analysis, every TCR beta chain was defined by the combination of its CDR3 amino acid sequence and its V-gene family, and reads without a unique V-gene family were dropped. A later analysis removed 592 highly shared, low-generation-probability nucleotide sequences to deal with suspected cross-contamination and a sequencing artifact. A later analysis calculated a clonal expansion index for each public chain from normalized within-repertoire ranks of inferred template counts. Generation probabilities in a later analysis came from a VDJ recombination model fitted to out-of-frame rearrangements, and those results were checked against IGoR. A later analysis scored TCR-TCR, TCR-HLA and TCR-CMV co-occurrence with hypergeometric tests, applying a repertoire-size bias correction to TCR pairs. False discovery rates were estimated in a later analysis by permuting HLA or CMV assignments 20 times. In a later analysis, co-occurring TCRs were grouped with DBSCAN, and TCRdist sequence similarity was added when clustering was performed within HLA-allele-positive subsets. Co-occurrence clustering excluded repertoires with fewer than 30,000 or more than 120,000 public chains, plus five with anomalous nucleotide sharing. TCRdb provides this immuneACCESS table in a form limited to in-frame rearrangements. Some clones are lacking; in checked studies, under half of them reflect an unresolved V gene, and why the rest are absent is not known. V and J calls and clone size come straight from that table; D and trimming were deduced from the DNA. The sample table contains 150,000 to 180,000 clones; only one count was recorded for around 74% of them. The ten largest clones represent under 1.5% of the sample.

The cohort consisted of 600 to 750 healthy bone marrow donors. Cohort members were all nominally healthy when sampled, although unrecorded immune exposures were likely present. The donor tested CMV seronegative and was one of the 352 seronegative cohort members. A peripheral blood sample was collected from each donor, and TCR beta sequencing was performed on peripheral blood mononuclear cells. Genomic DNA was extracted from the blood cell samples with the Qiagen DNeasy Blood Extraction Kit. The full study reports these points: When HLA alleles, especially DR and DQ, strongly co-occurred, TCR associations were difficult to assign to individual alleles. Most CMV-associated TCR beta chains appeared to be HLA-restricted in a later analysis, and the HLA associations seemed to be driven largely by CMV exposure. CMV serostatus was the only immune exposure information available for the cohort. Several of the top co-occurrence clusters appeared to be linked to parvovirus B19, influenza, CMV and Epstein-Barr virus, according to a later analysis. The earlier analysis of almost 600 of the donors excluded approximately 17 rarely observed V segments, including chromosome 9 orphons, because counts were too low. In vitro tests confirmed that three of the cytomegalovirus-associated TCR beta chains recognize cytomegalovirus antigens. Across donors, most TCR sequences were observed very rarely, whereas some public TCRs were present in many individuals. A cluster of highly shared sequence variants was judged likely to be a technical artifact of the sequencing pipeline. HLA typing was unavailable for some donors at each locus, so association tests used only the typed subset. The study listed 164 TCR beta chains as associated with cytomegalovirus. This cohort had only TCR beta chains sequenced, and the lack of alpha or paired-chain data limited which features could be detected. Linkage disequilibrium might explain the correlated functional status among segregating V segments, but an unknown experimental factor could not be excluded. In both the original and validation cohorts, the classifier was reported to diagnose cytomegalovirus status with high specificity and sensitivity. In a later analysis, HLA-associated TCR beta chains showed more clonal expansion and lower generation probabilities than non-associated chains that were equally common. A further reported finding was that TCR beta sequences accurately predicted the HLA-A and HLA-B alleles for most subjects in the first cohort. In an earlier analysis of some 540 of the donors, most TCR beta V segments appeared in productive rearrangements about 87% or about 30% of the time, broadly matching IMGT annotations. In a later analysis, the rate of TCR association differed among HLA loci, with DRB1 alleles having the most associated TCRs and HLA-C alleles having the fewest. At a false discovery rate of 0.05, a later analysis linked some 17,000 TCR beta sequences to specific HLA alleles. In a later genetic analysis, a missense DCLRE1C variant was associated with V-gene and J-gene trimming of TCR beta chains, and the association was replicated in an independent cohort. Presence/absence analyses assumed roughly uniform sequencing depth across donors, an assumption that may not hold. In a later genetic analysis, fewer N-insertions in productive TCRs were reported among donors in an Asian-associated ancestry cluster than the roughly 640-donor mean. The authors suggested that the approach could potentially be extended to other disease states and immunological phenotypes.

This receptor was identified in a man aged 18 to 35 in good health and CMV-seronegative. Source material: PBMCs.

Here is the DNA: TGCGCCAGCAGCTATACACAACACAGGGGACCTCCCTACGAGCAGTACTTC. The encoded protein is CASSYTQHRGPPYEQYF. The chain employs TRBV5-1 and TRBJ2-7; TRBD1 agrees with 7 junctional bases. Here V drops 3 bases and J drops 2 bases, and the junction holds 14 bases not matched to any gene. Counted from cysteine to phenylalanine, this CDR3 has 17 amino acids. The DNA shown is the 51-base CDR3, in frame from base 1. The germline V gene encodes CDR1 SGHRS and CDR2 YFSETQ.